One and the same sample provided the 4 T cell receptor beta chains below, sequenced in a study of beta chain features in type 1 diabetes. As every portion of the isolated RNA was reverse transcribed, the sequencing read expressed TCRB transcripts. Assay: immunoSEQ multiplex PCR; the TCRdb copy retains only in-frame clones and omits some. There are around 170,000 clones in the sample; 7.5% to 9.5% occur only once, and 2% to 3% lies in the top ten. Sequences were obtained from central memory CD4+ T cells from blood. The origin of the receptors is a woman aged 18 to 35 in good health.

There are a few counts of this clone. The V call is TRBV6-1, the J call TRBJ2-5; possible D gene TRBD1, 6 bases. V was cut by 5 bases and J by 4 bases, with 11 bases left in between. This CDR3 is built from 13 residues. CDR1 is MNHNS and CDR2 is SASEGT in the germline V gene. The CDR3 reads CASSTGTLETQYF. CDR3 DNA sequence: TGTGCCAGCAGTACCGGGACATTAGAGACCCAGTACTTC.

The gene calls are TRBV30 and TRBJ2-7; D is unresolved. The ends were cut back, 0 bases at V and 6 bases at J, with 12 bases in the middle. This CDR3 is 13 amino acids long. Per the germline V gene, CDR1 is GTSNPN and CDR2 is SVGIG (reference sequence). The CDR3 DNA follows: TGTGCCTGGAGTGTCAATCGCGGCCTCGAGCAGTACTTC. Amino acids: CAWSVNRGLEQYF.

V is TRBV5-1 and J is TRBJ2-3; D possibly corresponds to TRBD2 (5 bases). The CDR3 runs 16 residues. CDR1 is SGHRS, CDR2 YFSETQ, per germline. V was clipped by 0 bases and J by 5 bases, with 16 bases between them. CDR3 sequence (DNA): TGCGCCAGCAGCTTGGCCGCCCGCGTCGGAGGAGATACGCAGTATTTT. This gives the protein CASSLAARVGGDTQYF.

In DNA form, the CDR3 reads TGTGCCAGCAGTTCGACTAGCGGGGGACCCGGGGAGCTGTTTTTT. Its translation is CASSSTSGGPGELFF. The rearrangement uses TRBV7-3 and TRBJ2-2; 12 bases agree with TRBD2. The germline V gene has CDR1 SGHTA and CDR2 FQGTGA. V was clipped by 6 bases and J by 6 bases; unmatched bases: 5. The CDR3 spans 15 residues.